Following are 3 T cell receptor beta chains from one sample sequenced in a study of cytomegalovirus exposure and HLA in healthy donors. Primers for the PCR totalled 60 Vbeta and 13 Jbeta. TCRdb's copy holds only in-frame clones and misses some; the assay was immunoSEQ multiplex PCR. The table has fewer than 100,000 clones, roughly 80% seen once; the top ten hold roughly 3%. Sequenced: PBMCs. The receptor source for this set is a man aged 35 to 55 in good health and CMV-seronegative.

The chain employs TRBV19 and TRBJ1-5; possibly TRBD1 for D (5 bases). Per the germline V gene, CDR1 is LNHDA and CDR2 is SQIVND (reference sequence). V dropped 5 bases and J dropped 7 bases, with 15 bases sitting between them. The CDR3 is 14 residues long. The CDR3 DNA follows: TGTGCCAGTAGTCCCGGGACCGCGGGACAGCCCCAGCATTTT. Amino acid sequence: CASSPGTAGQPQHF.

The V and J genes are TRBV29-1 and TRBJ1-1; no firm D call. The CDR3 has 14 residues. V dropped 1 base and J dropped 0 bases, with 9 bases sitting between them. Looked up from germline, CDR1 is SQVTM and CDR2 is ANQGSEA. The CDR3 coding sequence is TGCAGCGTTGAAGTCATGGACTTGAACACTGAAGCTTTCTTT. It encodes CSVEVMDLNTEAFF. The entire variable domain, with the rest obtained from reference TRBV29-1 and TRBJ1-1, is as follows: SAVISQKPSRDICQRGTSLTIQCQVDSQVTMMFWYRQQPGQSLTLIATANQGSEATYESGFVIDKFPISRPNLTFSTLTVSNMSPEDSSIYLCSVEVMDLNTEAFFGQGTRLTVV.

The chain employs TRBV2 and TRBJ1-2; TRBD1 matches at 7 bases. This CDR3 spans 14 amino acids. V dropped 1 base and J dropped 6; count of bases not matched to a gene: 5. In germline, CDR1 is SNHLY, CDR2 FYNNEI. The CDR3 reads CASSEVGGWNGYTF. For the CDR3, the DNA is TGTGCCAGCAGTGAAGTAGGGGGCTGGAATGGCTACACCTTC.